This T cell receptor beta chain was profiled in a study of T cell repertoires in cytomegalovirus infection. Study summary: Both recently identified HLA-C-restricted and well-studied HLA-B-restricted CMV epitopes were used in the study. It can be stated that public TCR beta signatures indicated CMV infection as well as a matching HLA type. Study-level findings and limits: Cumulated frequencies of public TCR beta families served to identify carriers of CMV plus the relevant HLA. Within the response measured ex vivo, HLA-C-restricted CMV-specific TCR beta clonotypes were dominant.

TCRdb reprocessed the reads via MiXCR and lists one record per CDR3 protein. The sample has some 100,000 distinct CDR3 sequences, less than 30% seen once. Remarks on this clonotype: Its antigen remains unidentified.

V was trimmed by 5 bases and J by 2 bases, leaving 15 bases between them. CDR1 is MNHEY, CDR2 SMNVEV, per germline (reference sequence). This CDR3 is 15 amino acids long. The chain has TRBV27 and TRBJ2-5; D gene ambiguous. The sequence derives from a human donor in good health (CMV status not recorded). Some clones in this sample may be carry-over from other donors' samples. Sequences were derived from CD8+ T cells from cultured PBMCs, sampled from culture after CMV antigen stimulation. In nucleotides, the CDR3 is TGTGCCAGCAGTATGACTTCAGCGATACAAGAGACCCAGTACTTC. This translates into CASSMTSAIQETQYF.